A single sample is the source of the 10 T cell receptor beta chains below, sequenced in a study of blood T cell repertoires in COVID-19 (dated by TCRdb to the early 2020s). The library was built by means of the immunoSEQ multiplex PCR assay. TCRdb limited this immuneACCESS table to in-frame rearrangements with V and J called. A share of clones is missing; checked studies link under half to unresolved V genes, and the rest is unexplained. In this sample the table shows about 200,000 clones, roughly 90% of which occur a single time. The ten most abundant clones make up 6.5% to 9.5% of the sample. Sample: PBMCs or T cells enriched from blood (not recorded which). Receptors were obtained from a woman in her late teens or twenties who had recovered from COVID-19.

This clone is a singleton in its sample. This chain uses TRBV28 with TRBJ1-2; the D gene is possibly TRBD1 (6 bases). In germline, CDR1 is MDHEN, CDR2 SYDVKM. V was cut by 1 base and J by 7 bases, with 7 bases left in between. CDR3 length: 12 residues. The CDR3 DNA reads TGTGCCAGCAGTTTATTAGGGGGTGGCTACACCTTC. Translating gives CASSLLGGGYTF.

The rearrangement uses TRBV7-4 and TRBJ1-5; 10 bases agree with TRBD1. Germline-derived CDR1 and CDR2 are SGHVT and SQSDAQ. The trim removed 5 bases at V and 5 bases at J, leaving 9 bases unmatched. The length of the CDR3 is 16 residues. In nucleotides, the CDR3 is TGTGCCAGCAGCACAAGCCGGGACAGGGGTTATCAGCCCCAGCATTTT. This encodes CASSTSRDRGYQPQHF.

DNA for the CDR3: TGTGCCAGCAGCTTAGATACCCCTGGACAGGTCCTTGAAGCTTTCTTT. Translated: CASSLDTPGQVLEAFF. This sequence joins TRBV11-2 and TRBJ1-1; TRBD1 agrees at 7 bases. V was clipped by 0 bases and J by 7 bases; unmatched bases: 11. Per the germline V gene, CDR1 is SGHAT and CDR2 is FQNNGV. The CDR3 consists of 16 residues. Combining the CDR3 with reference TRBV11-2 and TRBJ1-1 gives the whole variable domain EAGVAQSPRYKIIEKRQSVAFWCNPISGHATLYWYQQILGQGPKLLIQFQNNGVVDDSQLPKDRFSAERLKGVDSTLKIQPAKLEDSAVYLCASSLDTPGQVLEAFFGQGTRLTVV.

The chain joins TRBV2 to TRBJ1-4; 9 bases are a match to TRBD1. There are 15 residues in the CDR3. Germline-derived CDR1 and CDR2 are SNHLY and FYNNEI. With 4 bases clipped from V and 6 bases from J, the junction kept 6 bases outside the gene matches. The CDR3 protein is CASSGPGQGDEKLFF. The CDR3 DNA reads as TGTGCCAGCAGTGGACCGGGACAGGGTGATGAAAAACTGTTTTTT.

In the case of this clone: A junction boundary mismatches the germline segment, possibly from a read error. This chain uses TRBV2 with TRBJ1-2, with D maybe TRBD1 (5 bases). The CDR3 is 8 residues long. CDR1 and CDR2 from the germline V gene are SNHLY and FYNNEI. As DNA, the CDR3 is TGTGCCAGCAGTGACAGGGACTTC. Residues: CASSDRDF.

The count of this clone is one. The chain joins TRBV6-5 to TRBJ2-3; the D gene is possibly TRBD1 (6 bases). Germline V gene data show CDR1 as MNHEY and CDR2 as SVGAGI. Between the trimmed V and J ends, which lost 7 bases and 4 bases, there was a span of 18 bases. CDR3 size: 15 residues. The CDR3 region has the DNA TGTGCCAGCATAGGACAGATCGGATCATCAGATACGCAGTATTTT. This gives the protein CASIGQIGSSDTQYF.

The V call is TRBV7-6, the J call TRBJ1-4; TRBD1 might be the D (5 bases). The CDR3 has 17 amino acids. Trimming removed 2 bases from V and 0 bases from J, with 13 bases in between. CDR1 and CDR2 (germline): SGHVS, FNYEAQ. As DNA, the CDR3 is TGTGCCAGCAGCTTACGCGGGGCGGGTACAACTAATGAAAAACTGTTTTTT. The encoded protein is CASSLRGAGTTNEKLFF.

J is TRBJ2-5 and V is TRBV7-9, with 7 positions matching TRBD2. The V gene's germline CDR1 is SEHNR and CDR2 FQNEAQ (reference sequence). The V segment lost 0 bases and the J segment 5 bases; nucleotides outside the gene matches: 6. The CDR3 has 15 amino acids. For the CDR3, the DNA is TGTGCCAGCAGCTTAGCGTTGAGGGGAGGGGAGACCCAGTACTTC. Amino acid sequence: CASSLALRGGETQYF.

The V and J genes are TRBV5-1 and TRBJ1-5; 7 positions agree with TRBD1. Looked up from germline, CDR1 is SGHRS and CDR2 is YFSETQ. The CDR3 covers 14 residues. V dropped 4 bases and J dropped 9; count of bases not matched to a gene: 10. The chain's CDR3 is CASSLGTVQSPQHF. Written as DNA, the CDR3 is TGCGCCAGCAGCCTCGGGACAGTTCAATCGCCCCAGCATTTT. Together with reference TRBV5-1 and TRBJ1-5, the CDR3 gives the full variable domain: KAGVTQTPRYLIKTRGQQVTLSCSPISGHRSVSWYQQTPGQGLQFLFEYFSETQRNKGNFPGRFSGRQFSNSRSEMNVSTLELGDSALYLCASSLGTVQSPQHFGDGTRLSIL.

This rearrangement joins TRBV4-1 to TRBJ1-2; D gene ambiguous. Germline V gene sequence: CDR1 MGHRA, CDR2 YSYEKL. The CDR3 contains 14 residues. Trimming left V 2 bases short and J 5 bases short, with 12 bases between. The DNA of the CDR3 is TGCGCCAGCAGCCAACCGGGAACTAGATATGGCTACACCTTC. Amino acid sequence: CASSQPGTRYGYTF.